This T cell receptor beta chain appears in the sequencing data of a study of T cell responses to AZD1222 COVID-19 vaccine. Overall study results and limits: Every sample of the repertoires postdated the peak T cell response.

Profiling relied on immunoSEQ multiplex PCR, and the TCRdb table lists in-frame clones only, not all of them. The data show about 190,000 clones, with 85% to 95% seen just once and about 1.2% held by the top ten. The CDR3 loop spans 16 amino acids. The V segment lost 7 bases and the J segment 5 bases; nucleotides outside the gene matches: 9. Germline CDR1 is MDHEN and CDR2 is SYDVKM. This clone was seen once. The antigen is undetermined. The chain uses TRBV28 and TRBJ1-6; 9 bases are a match to TRBD1. The source was peripheral blood, collected on day 0 of AZD1222 vaccination. The origin of this receptor is an adult in good health. The CDR3 nucleotides read TGTGCCAGCAACTCCCCGGGACAGGGACATAATTCACCCCTCCACTTT. It translates to CASNSPGQGHNSPLHF.